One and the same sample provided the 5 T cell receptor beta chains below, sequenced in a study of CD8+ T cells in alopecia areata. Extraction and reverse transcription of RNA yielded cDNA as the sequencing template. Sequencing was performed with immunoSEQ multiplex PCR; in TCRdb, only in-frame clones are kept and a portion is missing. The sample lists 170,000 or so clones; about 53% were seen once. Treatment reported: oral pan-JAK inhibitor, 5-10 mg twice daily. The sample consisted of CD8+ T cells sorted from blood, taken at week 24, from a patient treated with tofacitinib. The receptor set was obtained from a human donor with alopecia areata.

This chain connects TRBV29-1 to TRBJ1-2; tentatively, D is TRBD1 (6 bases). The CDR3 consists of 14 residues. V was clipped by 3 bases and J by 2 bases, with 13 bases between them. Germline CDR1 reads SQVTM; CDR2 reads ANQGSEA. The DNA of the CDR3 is TGCAGCGTTGAGGTCCGCCAGGGGAACTATGGCTACACCTTC. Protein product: CSVEVRQGNYGYTF.

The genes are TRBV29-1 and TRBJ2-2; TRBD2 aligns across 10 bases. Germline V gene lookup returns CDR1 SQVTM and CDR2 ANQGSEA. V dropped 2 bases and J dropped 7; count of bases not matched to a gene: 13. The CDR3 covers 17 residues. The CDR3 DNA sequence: TGCAGCGTTGAAAACCCTGCGAGCGGGGGGGCCGACGGGGAGCTGTTTTTT. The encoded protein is CSVENPASGGADGELFF.

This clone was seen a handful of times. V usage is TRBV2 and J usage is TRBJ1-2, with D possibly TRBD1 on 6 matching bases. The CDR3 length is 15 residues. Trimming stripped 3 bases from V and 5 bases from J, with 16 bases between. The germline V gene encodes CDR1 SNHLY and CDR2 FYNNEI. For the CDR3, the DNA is TGTGCCAGCAGTGACATCCGGGACAACTCATATGGCTACACCTTC. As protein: CASSDIRDNSYGYTF.

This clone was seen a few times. The CDR3 nucleotides are TGTGCCAGCAGTGACCCTAGCCACAGAAGGCTGGAGACCCAGTACTTC. Translated, it gives CASSDPSHRRLETQYF. V gene TRBV2 combines with J gene TRBJ2-5, with D perhaps TRBD2 (5 bases). Trimming removed 3 bases from V and 5 bases from J, with 19 bases in between. The germline gives CDR1 SNHLY, CDR2 FYNNEI. The CDR3 spans 16 residues.

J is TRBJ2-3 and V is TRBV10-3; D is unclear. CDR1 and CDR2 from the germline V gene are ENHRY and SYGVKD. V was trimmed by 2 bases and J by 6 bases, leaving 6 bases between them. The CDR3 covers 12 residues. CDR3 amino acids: CAISEDPDTQYF. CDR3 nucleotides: TGTGCCATCAGTGAGGACCCGGATACGCAGTATTTT.